The 27 T cell receptor beta chains below all came from one sample that was sequenced in a study of beta chain features in type 1 diabetes. The study, taken as a whole, reports: Moderate but significant shortening of TCRB CDR3s was recorded in all four CD4+ subsets from Type 1 diabetes patients.

Antigens of these TCRs are unknown. The whole isolated RNA underwent reverse transcription, so sequencing captured expressed TCRB transcripts. The method was immunoSEQ multiplex PCR; TCRdb's version includes in-frame clones alone and lacks a portion of them. The table has roughly 350,000 clones, over 9% seen once. Sequencing used central memory CD4+ T cells from blood. The origin of the receptors is a man aged 25-45 years with type 1 diabetes.

With respect to this clone: The sample contains more than one DNA sequence encoding this CDR3. The chain couples TRBV10-1 to TRBJ2-1, with TRBD2 matching 7 bases. The CDR3 contains 14 residues. The junction had 5 bases not matched to a gene; V was cut back by 5 bases and J by 4 bases. Germline V lookup: CDR1 WNHNN, CDR2 SYGVQD (reference sequence). Here the CDR3 reads CASSPGTTYNEQFF. Written as DNA, the CDR3 is TGCGCCAGCAGTCCCGGGACTACATACAATGAGCAGTTCTTC.

The CDR3 DNA reads as TGTGCCAGCAGCTTCGCCGGGACAGGGGTGGAGACCCAGTACTTC. The encoded protein is CASSFAGTGVETQYF. The chain is built from TRBV7-3 and TRBJ2-5; 10 bases map to TRBD1. The germline CDR1 and CDR2 sequences are SGHTA and FQGTGA. The V gene end was trimmed by 3 bases and the J gene end by 5 bases; junction bases not matched to a gene: 6. This CDR3 comprises 15 residues.

V gene TRBV11-2 combines with J gene TRBJ1-2; 7 nucleotides match TRBD1. V shed 4 bases, J shed 8 bases, and the junction held 10 bases outside the gene matches. CDR3 length: 14 residues. The germline CDR1 and CDR2 sequences are SGHAT and FQNNGV. CDR3 coding DNA: TGTGCCAGCAGCTACCAGACAGGGTCTAGGGGCTACACCTTC. Protein product: CASSYQTGSRGYTF.

This clone was detected ten times or more. This chain uses TRBV7-2 with TRBJ1-4; the D is unclear. Per the germline V gene, CDR1 is SGHTA and CDR2 is FQGNSA. The CDR3 loop spans 15 amino acids. The V end was cut by 1 base, the J end by 8 bases, with 14 bases between. The CDR3 DNA sequence: TGTGCCAGCAGCTTAGGCTGGATACCTAGGGAAAAACTGTTTTTT. Translating gives CASSLGWIPREKLFF.

The rearrangement links TRBV4-3 to TRBJ1-2; 8 nucleotides align to TRBD1. Trimming cost V 6 bases and J 5 bases; bases outside gene matches: 11. Germline V gene lookup returns CDR1 LGHNA and CDR2 YSLEER. This CDR3 has 15 amino acids. CDR3 protein: CASSNRGQGGYGYTF. CDR3 nucleotide sequence: TGCGCCAGCAGTAACCGCGGACAGGGAGGGTATGGCTACACCTTC.

Only a few counts were recorded for this clone. The DNA of the CDR3 is TGTGCCAGCAACCTACAGGGGACCTACGAGCAGTACTTC. Amino acid sequence: CASNLQGTYEQYF. The gene calls are TRBV5-4 and TRBJ2-7, with 7 bases aligning to TRBD1. V shed 6 bases and J 2 bases; nucleotides not matched to a gene: 5. Germline CDR1 is SGHNT and CDR2 is YYREEE (reference sequence). This CDR3 spans 13 amino acids.

This clone was observed a few times. The CDR3 protein is CSAGQGAQEQFF. DNA for the CDR3: TGCAGCGCGGGACAGGGGGCGCAGGAGCAGTTCTTC. The chain has TRBV29-1 and TRBJ2-1; 12 nucleotides line up with TRBD1. CDR1 is SQVTM and CDR2 is ANQGSEA in the germline V gene. The ends lost 7 bases at V and 10 bases at J; junction bases unmatched: 5. The CDR3 totals 12 residues.

This clone was detected only a few times. V is TRBV29-1 and J is TRBJ1-2, with D unclear. CDR1 and CDR2 from the germline V gene are SQVTM and ANQGSEA. CDR3 size: 11 residues. Trimming took off 7 bases at V and 8 bases at J, with 14 bases between the two ends. DNA of the CDR3: TGCAGCGCCGATTGGAGTGAGGGCTACACCTTC. Protein: CSADWSEGYTF.

This clone has just a few counts. The V gene is TRBV18, the J gene TRBJ2-5; 7 bases agree with TRBD1. The CDR3 is 14 amino acids. V gave up 4 bases and J gave up 4 bases; unmatched junction bases: 6. Germline CDR1 KGHSH, CDR2 LQKENI. CDR3 region: CASSRQGLGETQYF. In nucleotides, the CDR3 is TGTGCCAGCTCACGACAGGGATTGGGAGAGACCCAGTACTTC.

This clone was recorded a few times. The chain joins TRBV5-1 to TRBJ2-1, with unresolved D. This CDR3 comprises 13 residues. Looked up from germline, CDR1 is SGHRS and CDR2 is YFSETQ. V shed 2 bases and J shed 3 bases, with 6 bases lying between them. The CDR3, as DNA: TGCGCCAGCAGCTTTCTTCTCTACAATGAGCAGTTCTTC. This encodes CASSFLLYNEQFF. Complete variable domain (other parts from reference TRBV5-1 and TRBJ2-1): KAGVTQTPRYLIKTRGQQVTLSCSPISGHRSVSWYQQTPGQGLQFLFEYFSETQRNKGNFPGRFSGRQFSNSRSEMNVSTLELGDSALYLCASSFLLYNEQFFGPGTRLTVL.

This clone was found a few times. The V call is TRBV2, the J call TRBJ2-3, with D hard to call. The CDR3 length is 15 residues. Trimming pared 3 bases from V and 0 bases from J, leaving 10 bases between. The V gene's germline CDR1 is SNHLY and CDR2 FYNNEI. The CDR3 is CASSELGPSTDTQYF. The CDR3 DNA reads TGTGCCAGCAGTGAGTTGGGCCCTAGCACAGATACGCAGTATTTT.

This clone was seen at least ten times. The chain has TRBV19 and TRBJ2-3; 9 bases match TRBD1. The CDR3 is 17 amino acids. Germline V gene data show CDR1 as LNHDA and CDR2 as SQIVND (reference sequence). Unmatched junction bases numbered 7, after V lost 3 bases and J lost 0 bases. CDR3 sequence (DNA): TGTGCCAGTAGTATCGCCGTCGGGACAGGGAGCACAGATACGCAGTATTTT. Its protein is CASSIAVGTGSTDTQYF.

The rearrangement links TRBV11-1 to TRBJ2-2; 14 bases align to TRBD2. Germline V gene data show CDR1 as SGHAT and CDR2 as FQDESV (reference sequence). This CDR3 has 16 amino acids. J was trimmed by 6 bases and V by 5 bases; bases with no gene match: 5. DNA of the CDR3: TGTGCCAGCAGCAAAGGGACTAGCGGGAGCGCCGGGGAGCTGTTTTTT. Translated: CASSKGTSGSAGELFF.

The rearrangement joins TRBV7-9 to TRBJ1-5; possible D gene TRBD1, 6 bases. The germline CDR1 and CDR2 sequences are SEHNR and FQNEAQ (reference sequence). The CDR3 contains 17 residues. The ends were cut back, 4 bases at V and 2 bases at J, with 18 bases in the middle. The CDR3 loop is CASSYWGGRAGNQPQHF. CDR3 sequence (DNA): TGTGCCAGCAGCTATTGGGGGGGCAGGGCTGGCAATCAGCCCCAGCATTTT.

This clone was counted many times. The chain joins TRBV18 to TRBJ2-2; D ambiguous. Germline loops: CDR1 KGHSH, CDR2 LQKENI. This CDR3 region has 12 residues. Between the trimmed V and J ends, which lost 4 bases and 5 bases, there was a span of 5 bases. The CDR3 here is CASSRRTGELFF. The CDR3 region has the DNA TGTGCCAGCTCACGCCGAACCGGGGAGCTGTTTTTT.

There are many counts of this clone. The genes are TRBV7-8 and TRBJ1-5, with TRBD1 identical over 9 bases. The CDR3 extends over 16 amino acids. Germline CDR1 SGHVS, CDR2 FQNEAQ. V lost 3 bases to trimming and J lost 4 bases; unmatched junction nucleotides: 7. In DNA, the CDR3 is TGTGCCAGCAGCTTGGCTGGACAGGGGTTAAATCAGCCCCAGCATTTT. It encodes CASSLAGQGLNQPQHF.

The chain has TRBV5-4 and TRBJ1-2; possibly TRBD1 for D (5 bases). Trimming shortened V by 0 bases and J by 8 bases, and 8 bases separated the two germline ends. Germline loops: CDR1 SGHNT, CDR2 YYREEE (reference sequence). The CDR3 runs 12 residues. This CDR3 is CASSLGGDGYTF. CDR3 coding DNA: TGTGCCAGCAGCTTGGGAGGGGACGGCTACACCTTC.

The chain links TRBV6-1 to TRBJ2-5; D is ambiguous. Germline CDR1 and CDR2: MNHNS and SASEGT. CDR3 size: 14 residues. Trimming left V 2 bases short and J 2 bases short, with 9 bases between. CDR3: CASSERFPQETQYF. For the CDR3, the DNA is TGTGCCAGCAGTGAACGTTTCCCGCAAGAGACCCAGTACTTC.

This clone has more than one count but fewer than ten. The rearrangement uses TRBV7-2 and TRBJ2-5, with a weak D call TRBD1 (6 bases). Germline CDR1 reads SGHTA; CDR2 reads FQGNSA. This CDR3 is built from 12 residues. The V end lost 3 bases, the J end lost 5 bases, and 7 bases lay between the germline ends. This chain's CDR3 is CASSFQGETQYF. The DNA of the CDR3 is TGTGCCAGCAGCTTTCAGGGGGAGACCCAGTACTTC.

There are a few counts of this clone. This chain uses TRBV11-2 with TRBJ1-5; no clear D gene. This CDR3 is 14 amino acids long. Germline loops: CDR1 SGHAT, CDR2 FQNNGV. Trimming left V 3 bases short and J 7 bases short, with 13 bases between. The CDR3 nucleotides are TGTGCCAGCAGCTTCGGGCTCCTTGGGCAGCCCCAGCATTTT. Translating it yields CASSFGLLGQPQHF.

This clone was counted between two and nine times. The V gene is TRBV5-6, the J gene TRBJ2-7; D unclear. V lost 1 base and J lost 6, with 11 bases in between. CDR3 length: 13 amino acids. CDR1 SGHDT and CDR2 YYEEEE come from the germline V gene. The CDR3 DNA reads TGTGCCAGCAGCTTGAAGGATAGGGTCGAGCAGTACTTC. It specifies CASSLKDRVEQYF. Full variable domain (outside the CDR3, taken from reference TRBV5-6 and TRBJ2-7): DAGVTQSPTHLIKTRGQQVTLRCSPKSGHDTVSWYQQALGQGPQFIFQYYEEEERQRGNFPDRFSGHQFPNYSSELNVNALLLGDSALYLCASSLKDRVEQYFGPGTRLTVT.

The J gene is TRBJ2-2, the V gene TRBV18; 8 positions agree with TRBD1. J was trimmed by 7 bases and V by 6 bases; bases with no gene match: 7. The CDR3 runs 14 residues. Germline V CDR1 and CDR2: KGHSH, LQKENI. The CDR3 loop reads CASSPDRANGELFF. CDR3 coding DNA: TGTGCCAGCTCGCCGGACAGGGCTAACGGGGAGCTGTTTTTT.

In this sample, this clone turned up a few times. The rearrangement links TRBV6-5 to TRBJ2-4, with D possibly being TRBD1 (5 bases). The CDR3 contains 14 residues. V was clipped by 6 bases and J by 2 bases, with 11 bases between them. The germline gives CDR1 MNHEY, CDR2 SVGAGI. CDR3 loop: CASRDNWTKNIQYF. The CDR3, as DNA: TGTGCCAGCAGGGACAACTGGACCAAAAACATTCAGTACTTC.

This sequence joins TRBV5-1 and TRBJ2-2; D gene unclear. The germline gives CDR1 SGHRS, CDR2 YFSETQ. The CDR3 is made up of 13 amino acids. Trimming stripped 0 bases from V and 6 bases from J, with 6 bases between. CDR3 DNA: TGCGCCAGCAGCTTGGACATCCCCGGGGAGCTGTTTTTT. Translated: CASSLDIPGELFF.

This clone came up once. The chain links TRBV5-4 to TRBJ2-1; possible D gene TRBD2, 5 bases. V was clipped by 0 bases and J by 4 bases, with 11 bases between them. The V gene's germline CDR1 is SGHNT and CDR2 YYREEE (reference sequence). The CDR3 has 15 residues. In DNA form, the CDR3 reads TGTGCCAGCAGCTTGGGCCTAGCAAGGTACAATGAGCAGTTCTTC. As protein: CASSLGLARYNEQFF.

This clone was detected many times. V gene TRBV27 combines with J gene TRBJ2-5; D gene uncertain. Germline-derived CDR1 and CDR2 are MNHEY and SMNVEV (reference sequence). The CDR3 has 14 residues. Trimming removed 5 bases at V and 2 bases at J, with 12 bases between. The CDR3 reads CASSPRAFQETQYF. CDR3 nucleotide sequence: TGTGCCAGCAGTCCCCGAGCGTTTCAAGAGACCCAGTACTTC.

There are many counts of this clone. The chain uses TRBV18 and TRBJ1-1; the D gene is possibly TRBD1 (6 bases). The CDR3 sequence is 15 residues long. Deletions cut 5 bases from V and 7 bases from J, with 20 bases between. Germline-derived CDR1 and CDR2 are KGHSH and LQKENI. The CDR3 DNA sequence: TGTGCCAGCTCAAGGGGGTTAGCAGGTCTCGATGAAGCTTTCTTT. As protein: CASSRGLAGLDEAFF.